Sequencing of this T cell receptor beta chain was carried out in a study of human T cells and chemical hapten exposure. Across the whole study: Patients were given diphenylcyclopropenone on the scalp weekly across the roughly 25-week study.

TCRdb itself ran the RACE reads through MiXCR, one entry per CDR3 protein. Of 150,000 to 200,000 distinct CDR3 sequences in the sample, roughly 15% were seen once. Time point given: patch test 1, 2 weeks after DPC sensitization. Sample treatment: therapeutic diphenylcyclopropenone sensitization with weekly scalp DPC. Patients had alopecia, were aged 18 to 70, and were not pregnant. This clonotype was found a few times. This CDR3 has 13 amino acids. Germline trimming cut 6 bases from V and 2 bases from J; bases unmatched to any gene: 6. Germline V gives CDR1 SQVTM, CDR2 ANQGSEA. This clonotype originated in a woman aged 25 to 39 with alopecia areata. Some clones in this sample may be carry-over from other donors' samples. Here the sequenced sample was whole blood, taken in connection with sensitization to the hapten diphenylcyclopropenone (DPC). This sequence joins TRBV29-1 and TRBJ2-7; TRBD1 agrees at 8 bases. The CDR3, as DNA: TGCAGCGTCGACGGGACAGGAGCCTACGAGCAGTACTTC. The encoded protein is CSVDGTGAYEQYF.